These T cell receptor beta chains were read from a single sample in a study of shared clonotypes between healthy human individuals. The protocol was immunoSEQ multiplex PCR, while the TCRdb copy is restricted to in-frame clones and leaves out a portion. Here the sample spans just over 2,000,000 clones, roughly 95% being singletons. Sequenced sample: naive CD4+ T cells sorted from blood. All receptors come from a man aged 18 to 35 in good health. The CDR3 runs from the conserved cysteine through the conserved F or W. The D gene is left open where the match is weak. The size of a clone is reported for some rows only, either as once, few or many, or as a class for expanded clones.

NA,TRBV19,NA,TRBJ1-5,TGTGCCAGTAGTATCGTGGGTTCCGGCGGCAATCAGCCCCAGCATTTT,CASSIVGSGGNQPQHF
NA,TRBV7-2,NA,TRBJ2-5,TGTGCCAGCAGCTTAATCTATGAGACCCAGTACTTC,CASSLIYETQYF
NA,TRBV5-1,NA,TRBJ2-7,TGCGCCAGCAGCTTGGATTTCGGGACTGCTAAATACGAGCAGTACTTC,CASSLDFGTAKYEQYF
NA,TRBV7-9,few,TRBJ1-5,TGTGCCAGCAGCTTAGGACTCGGTCAGCCCCAGCATTTT,CASSLGLGQPQHF
NA,TRBV6-5,NA,TRBJ2-3,TGTGCCAGCAGTTATCGGGGGCAGGCGGGAGATACGCAGTATTTT,CASSYRGQAGDTQYF
NA,TRBV4-1,NA,TRBJ1-5,TGCGCCAGCAGCCAAGAAACCCCGGTAGGCAATCAGCCCCAGCATTTT,CASSQETPVGNQPQHF
TRBD1,TRBV27,NA,TRBJ1-6,TGTGCCAGCACCCCTTACTTCGGGACAGCTAATTCACCCCTCCACTTT,CASTPYFGTANSPLHF
TRBD1,TRBV11-1,NA,TRBJ2-7,TGTGCCAGCAGCCAGACGGGACAGTCCTACGAGCAGTACTTC,CASSQTGQSYEQYF
TRBD1,TRBV7-6,few,TRBJ1-6,TGTGCCAGCAGTCTAGGGGGACAGGGTGGTTCACCCCTCCACTTT,CASSLGGQGGSPLHF
NA,TRBV29-1,NA,TRBJ2-7,TGCAGCGTTGCTTTATCCTACGAGCAGTACTTC,CSVALSYEQYF
TRBD1,TRBV6-5,NA,TRBJ2-5,TGTGCCAGCAGTTACTCGGGACAGCAAGGCCAAGAGACCCAGTACTTC,CASSYSGQQGQETQYF
NA,TRBV5-1,NA,TRBJ2-7,TGCGCCAGCAGCTTGAACCGGGCCCCCCGGGACGAGCAGTACTTC,CASSLNRAPRDEQYF
NA,TRBV27,NA,TRBJ2-2,TGTGCCAGCAGTCTTACCCCTCCCGACAGGCGGAACACCGGGGAGCTGTTTTTT,CASSLTPPDRRNTGELFF
NA,TRBV5-1,NA,TRBJ1-4,TGCGCCAGCAGCCCCAGGGAGCCTAATGAAAAACTGTTTTTT,CASSPREPNEKLFF
NA,TRBV7-9,NA,TRBJ2-7,TGTGCCAGCAGCACCGCCAGGGGACCCTACGAGCAGTACTTC,CASSTARGPYEQYF
NA,TRBV6-5,once,TRBJ2-7,TGTGCCAGCAAGGGCGGCTCGAGCTCCTACGAGCAGTACTTC,CASKGGSSSYEQYF
TRBD2,TRBV7-2,few,TRBJ2-3,TGTGCCAGCAGCTTAGGGAGCGGGGGGGTCACAGATACGCAGTATTTT,CASSLGSGGVTDTQYF
NA,TRBV7-2,few,TRBJ1-2,TGTGCCAGCAGCTTTGGATCTGTTGGGTTTAATGGCTACACCTTC,CASSFGSVGFNGYTF
NA,TRBV6-1,NA,TRBJ1-5,TGTGCCAGCAGTGAATATGAGGGCGGGCAGCCCCAGCATTTT,CASSEYEGGQPQHF
NA,TRBV9,NA,TRBJ2-7,TGTGCCAGCAGCGAGGGCCTCAGCTCCTACGAGCAGTACTTC,CASSEGLSSYEQYF
TRBD1,TRBV11-2,NA,TRBJ2-7,TGTGCCAGCAGCCTCTCAGGGACAGTACCCACCTACGAGCAGTACTTC,CASSLSGTVPTYEQYF
TRBD2,TRBV6-6,NA,TRBJ2-2,TGTGCCAGCAGTGCGGGACTAGCGGGATTGGGGGAGCTGTTTTTT,CASSAGLAGLGELFF
NA,TRBV2,NA,TRBJ1-3,TGTGCCAGCAGCCCGAGGACAACCGGAAACACCATATATTTT,CASSPRTTGNTIYF
TRBD2,TRBV7-2,NA,TRBJ2-1,TGTGCCAGCAGGACTAGCGGGAGATCTCGCTACAATGAGCAGTTCTTC,CASRTSGRSRYNEQFF
TRBD1,TRBV4-1,NA,TRBJ2-7,TGCGCCAGCAGGAGGACCGGGACAGCCTCCTACGAGCAGTACTTC,CASRRTGTASYEQYF
NA,TRBV7-9,NA,TRBJ1-1,TGTGCCAGCAGCTTAACAACGAACACTGAAGCTTTCTTT,CASSLTTNTEAFF
NA,TRBV5-4,NA,TRBJ1-2,TGTGCCAGCAGCTTGGGACAGATTAACTATGGCTACACCTTC,CASSLGQINYGYTF
NA,TRBV11-2,NA,TRBJ2-2,TGTGCCAGCAGCTTAGGCTCTGCCGGGGAGCTGTTTTTT,CASSLGSAGELFF
TRBD2,TRBV5-4,NA,TRBJ2-5,TGTGCCAGCAGCTTGGCGCCTAGCGGGAACCAAGAGACCCAGTACTTC,CASSLAPSGNQETQYF
TRBD2,TRBV14,NA,TRBJ2-7,TGTGCCAGCAGCCTGGGGGGAGGGACCTACGAGCAGTACTTC,CASSLGGGTYEQYF
NA,TRBV30,NA,TRBJ1-2,TGTGCCTGGAGTGACACTGGGACCTCCCGCCACACCTTC,CAWSDTGTSRHTF
TRBD1,TRBV6-5,NA,TRBJ1-2,TGTGCCAGCAGTTACTCGTTAGGGGGCGCGTACGGCTACACCTTC,CASSYSLGGAYGYTF
NA,TRBV6-6,once,TRBJ2-7,TGTGCCAGCAGTTACAGTTCCAGTGGGATCTCCTACGAGCAGTACTTC,CASSYSSSGISYEQYF
NA,TRBV5-1,NA,TRBJ1-1,TGCGCCAGCAGCTTGAGACAAGACATAGGCACTGAAGCTTTCTTT,CASSLRQDIGTEAFF
TRBD2,TRBV6-5,NA,TRBJ2-7,TGTGCCAGCAGTCCCCTAACGGGGGGGCCGTACGAGCAGTACTTC,CASSPLTGGPYEQYF
NA,TRBV11-3,NA,TRBJ2-6,TGTGCCAGCAGCCCAAAGGGGCTCTCTGGGGCCAACGTCCTGACTTTC,CASSPKGLSGANVLTF
NA,TRBV6-5,NA,TRBJ2-3,TGTGCCAGCAGTCGACAGCCCACAGATACGCAGTATTTT,CASSRQPTDTQYF
NA,TRBV18,NA,TRBJ1-2,TGTGCCAGCTCGGAGGCACTGGATGGCTACACCTTC,CASSEALDGYTF
NA,TRBV12-5,once,TRBJ1-5,TGTGCTAGTGGTCTCACGCAGCCCCAGCATTTT,CASGLTQPQHF
TRBD2,TRBV18,NA,TRBJ2-1,TGTGCCAGCTCACCTCCGGGACTAGCGGGGGGCAATGAGCAGTTCTTC,CASSPPGLAGGNEQFF
NA,TRBV6-5,NA,TRBJ2-7,TGTGCCAGCAGCGATCTCGGCCCAGCGTACGAGCAGTACTTC,CASSDLGPAYEQYF
NA,TRBV18,NA,TRBJ1-3,TGTGCCAGCTCACCAAGTCCGGGAACCTCTGGAAACACCATATATTTT,CASSPSPGTSGNTIYF
NA,TRBV28,NA,TRBJ1-6,TGTGCCAGCAGTTTGGGAGGTAAATCGGGTTCACCCCTCCACTTT,CASSLGGKSGSPLHF
NA,TRBV18,once,TRBJ2-7,TGTGCCAGCTCACCTCCCTGGGACAACTACGAGCAGTACTTC,CASSPPWDNYEQYF
TRBD2,TRBV10-3,NA,TRBJ2-7,TGTGCCATCAGTGAGTCTGGCGGGGGTTGGGAGCAGTACTTC,CAISESGGGWEQYF
TRBD2,TRBV5-5,NA,TRBJ2-5,TGTGCCAGCAGCTGGACTAGCGCTGGCCAAGAGACCCAGTACTTC,CASSWTSAGQETQYF
TRBD1,TRBV6-6,NA,TRBJ2-7,TGTGCCAGCAGCCTCTCCCGGGACAGGGACGAGCAGTACTTC,CASSLSRDRDEQYF
NA,TRBV27,NA,TRBJ1-6,TGTGCCAGCAGTTTTCAGGGCAGGTCTTACCCTAATTCACCCCTCCACTTT,CASSFQGRSYPNSPLHF
TRBD2,TRBV27,NA,TRBJ2-2,TGTGCCAGCAGTTTGCGACTAGCTGGCACCGGGGAGCTGTTTTTT,CASSLRLAGTGELFF
NA,TRBV30,NA,TRBJ2-7,TGTGCCTGGAGTATGGCGGAATTCACGGAGCAGTACTTC,CAWSMAEFTEQYF
TRBD1,TRBV7-8,NA,TRBJ2-1,TGTGCCAGCAGCTTCCCCCGGGGACAGGGTTTGGGTAATGAGCAGTTCTTC,CASSFPRGQGLGNEQFF
NA,TRBV25-1,once,TRBJ1-1,TGTGCCAGCAGTGTCGCAATGAACACTGAAGCTTTCTTT,CASSVAMNTEAFF
NA,TRBV13,NA,TRBJ2-7,TGTGCCAGCAGCTCCCAGGGTTACGAGCAGTACTTC,CASSSQGYEQYF
NA,TRBV21-1,NA,TRBJ1-6,TGTGCCAGCAGTGGACAGCATTATTCACCCCTCCACTTT,CASSGQHYSPLHF
NA,TRBV13,NA,TRBJ1-6,TGTGCCAGCAGTGGCAGGGTTAATTCACCCCTCCACTTT,CASSGRVNSPLHF
NA,TRBV4-3,NA,TRBJ2-5,TGCGCCAGCTACCAGAGGGGGGCGGGAGAGGAAGAGACCCAGTACTTC,CASYQRGAGEEETQYF
NA,TRBV21-1,NA,TRBJ1-2,TGTGCCAGCAGCAAAGGCCGGGACAGTCGGGGTAACTATGGCTACACCTTC,CASSKGRDSRGNYGYTF
NA,TRBV5-1,NA,TRBJ1-4,TGCGCCAGCAGCTTTGAAGGGGGTAATGAAAAACTGTTTTTT,CASSFEGGNEKLFF
NA,TRBV6-1,NA,TRBJ2-1,TGTGCCAGCAGTGAACGGTGGCTGGACTACAATGAGCAGTTCTTC,CASSERWLDYNEQFF